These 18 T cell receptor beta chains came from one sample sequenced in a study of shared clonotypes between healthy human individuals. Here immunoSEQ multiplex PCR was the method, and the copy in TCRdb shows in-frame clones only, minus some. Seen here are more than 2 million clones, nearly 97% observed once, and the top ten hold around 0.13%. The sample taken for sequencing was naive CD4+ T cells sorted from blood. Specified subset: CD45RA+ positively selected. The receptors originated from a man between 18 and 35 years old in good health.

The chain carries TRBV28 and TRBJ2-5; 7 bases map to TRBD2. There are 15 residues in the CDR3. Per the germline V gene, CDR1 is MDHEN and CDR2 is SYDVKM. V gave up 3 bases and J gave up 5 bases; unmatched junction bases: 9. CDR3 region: CASSLPGTNSETQYF. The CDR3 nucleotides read TGTGCCAGCAGTTTGCCGGGGACTAACAGCGAGACCCAGTACTTC. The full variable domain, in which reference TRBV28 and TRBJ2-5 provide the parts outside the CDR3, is DVKVTQSSRYLVKRTGEKVFLECVQDMDHENMFWYRQDPGLGLRLIYFSYDVKMKEKGDIPEGYSVSREKKERFSLILESASTNQTSMYLCASSLPGTNSETQYFGPGTRLLVL.

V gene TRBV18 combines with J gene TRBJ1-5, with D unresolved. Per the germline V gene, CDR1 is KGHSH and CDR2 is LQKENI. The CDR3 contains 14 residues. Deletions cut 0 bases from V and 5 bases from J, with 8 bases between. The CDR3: CASSPPNQDQPQHF. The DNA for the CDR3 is TGTGCCAGCTCACCACCGAACCAGGATCAGCCCCAGCATTTT.

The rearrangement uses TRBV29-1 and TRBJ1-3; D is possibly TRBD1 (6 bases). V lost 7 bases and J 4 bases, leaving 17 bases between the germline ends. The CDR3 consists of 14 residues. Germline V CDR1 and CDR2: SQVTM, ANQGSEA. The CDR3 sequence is CSATQGGLGNTIYF. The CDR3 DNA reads TGCAGCGCCACTCAAGGGGGGCTGGGAAACACCATATATTTT. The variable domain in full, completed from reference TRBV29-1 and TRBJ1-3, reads SAVISQKPSRDICQRGTSLTIQCQVDSQVTMMFWYRQQPGQSLTLIATANQGSEATYESGFVIDKFPISRPNLTFSTLTVSNMSPEDSSIYLCSATQGGLGNTIYFGEGSWLTVV.

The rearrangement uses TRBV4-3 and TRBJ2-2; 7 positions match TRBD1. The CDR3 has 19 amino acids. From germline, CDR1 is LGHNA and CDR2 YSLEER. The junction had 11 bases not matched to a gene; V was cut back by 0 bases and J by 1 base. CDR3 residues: CASSQEAFIRTGNTGELFF. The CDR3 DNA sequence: TGCGCCAGCAGCCAAGAGGCCTTTATACGGACAGGGAACACCGGGGAGCTGTTTTTT.

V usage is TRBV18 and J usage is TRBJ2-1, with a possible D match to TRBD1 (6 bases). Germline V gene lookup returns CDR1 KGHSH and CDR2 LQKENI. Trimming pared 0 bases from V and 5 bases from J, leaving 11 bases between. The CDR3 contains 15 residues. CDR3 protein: CASSPPAGVDNEQFF. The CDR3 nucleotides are TGTGCCAGCTCACCACCGGCAGGGGTTGACAATGAGCAGTTCTTC.

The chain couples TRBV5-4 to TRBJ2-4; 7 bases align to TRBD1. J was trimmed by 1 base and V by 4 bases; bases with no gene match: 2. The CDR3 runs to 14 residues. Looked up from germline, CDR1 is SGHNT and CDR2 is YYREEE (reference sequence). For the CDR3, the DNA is TGTGCCAGCAGCCCACAGGGGGCCAAAAACATTCAGTACTTC. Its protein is CASSPQGAKNIQYF.

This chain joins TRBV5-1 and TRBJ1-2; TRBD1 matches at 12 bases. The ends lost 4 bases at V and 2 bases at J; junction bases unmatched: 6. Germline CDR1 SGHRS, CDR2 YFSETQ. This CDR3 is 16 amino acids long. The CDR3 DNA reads TGCGCCAGCAGCGTTTCCGGGACAGGGGGCAACTATGGCTACACCTTC. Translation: CASSVSGTGGNYGYTF.

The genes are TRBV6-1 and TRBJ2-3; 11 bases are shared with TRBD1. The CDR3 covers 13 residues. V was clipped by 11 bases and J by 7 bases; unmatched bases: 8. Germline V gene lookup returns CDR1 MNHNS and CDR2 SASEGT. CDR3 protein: CAGGQGATYTQYF. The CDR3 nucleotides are TGTGCCGGCGGACAGGGGGCAACGTATACGCAGTATTTT.

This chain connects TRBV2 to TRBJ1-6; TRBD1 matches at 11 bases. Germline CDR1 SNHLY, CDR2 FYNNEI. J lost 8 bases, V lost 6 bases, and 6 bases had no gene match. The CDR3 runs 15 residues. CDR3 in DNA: TGTGCCAGCAGCCGGGACAGGGGGATGGATTCACCCCTCCACTTT. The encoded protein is CASSRDRGMDSPLHF.

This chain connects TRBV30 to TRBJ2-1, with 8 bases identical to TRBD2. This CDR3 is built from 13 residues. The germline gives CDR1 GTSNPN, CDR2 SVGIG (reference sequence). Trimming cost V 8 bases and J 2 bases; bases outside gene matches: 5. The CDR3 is CAQAGDPYNEQFF. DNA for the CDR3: TGTGCCCAAGCGGGGGACCCCTACAATGAGCAGTTCTTC.

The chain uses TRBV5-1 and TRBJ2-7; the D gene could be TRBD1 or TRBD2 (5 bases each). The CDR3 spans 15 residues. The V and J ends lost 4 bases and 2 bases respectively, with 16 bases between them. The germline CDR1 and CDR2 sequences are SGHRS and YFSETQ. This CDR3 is CASSPSRVGAYEQYF. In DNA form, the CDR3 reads TGCGCCAGCAGCCCATCCAGGGTGGGGGCCTACGAGCAGTACTTC.

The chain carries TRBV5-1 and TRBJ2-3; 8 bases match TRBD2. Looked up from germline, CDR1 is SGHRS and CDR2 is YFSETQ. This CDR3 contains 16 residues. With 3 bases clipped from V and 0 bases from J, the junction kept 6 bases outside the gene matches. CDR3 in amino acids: CASSSGSGVSTDTQYF. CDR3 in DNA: TGCGCCAGCAGCTCGGGTAGCGGGGTTAGCACAGATACGCAGTATTTT.

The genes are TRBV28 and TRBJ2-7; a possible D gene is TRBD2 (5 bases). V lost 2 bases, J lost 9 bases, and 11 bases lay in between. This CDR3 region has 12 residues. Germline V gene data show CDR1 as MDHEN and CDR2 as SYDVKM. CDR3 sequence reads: CASSLNAGRQYF. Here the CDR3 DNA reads TGTGCCAGCAGTTTAAACGCGGGTAGGCAGTACTTC.

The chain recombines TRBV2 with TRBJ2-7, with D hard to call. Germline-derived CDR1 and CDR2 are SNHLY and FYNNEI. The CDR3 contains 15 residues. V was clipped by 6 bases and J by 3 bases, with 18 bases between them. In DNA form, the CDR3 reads TGTGCCAGCAGCCGACTTGGGGTGCTGGGCTACGAGCAGTACTTC. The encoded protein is CASSRLGVLGYEQYF.

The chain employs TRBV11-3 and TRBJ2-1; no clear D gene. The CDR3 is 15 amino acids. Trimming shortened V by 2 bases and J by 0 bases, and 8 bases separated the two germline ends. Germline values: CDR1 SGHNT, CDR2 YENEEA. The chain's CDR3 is CASSLLGSSYNEQFF. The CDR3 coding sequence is TGTGCCAGCAGCTTACTTGGAAGCTCCTACAATGAGCAGTTCTTC.

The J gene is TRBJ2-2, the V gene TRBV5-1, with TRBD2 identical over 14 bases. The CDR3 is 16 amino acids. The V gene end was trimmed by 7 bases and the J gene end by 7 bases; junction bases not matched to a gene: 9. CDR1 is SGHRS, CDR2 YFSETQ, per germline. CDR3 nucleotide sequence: TGCGCCAGCTCCGGACTAGCGGGAGGTCAGGGCGGGGAGCTGTTTTTT. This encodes CASSGLAGGQGGELFF.

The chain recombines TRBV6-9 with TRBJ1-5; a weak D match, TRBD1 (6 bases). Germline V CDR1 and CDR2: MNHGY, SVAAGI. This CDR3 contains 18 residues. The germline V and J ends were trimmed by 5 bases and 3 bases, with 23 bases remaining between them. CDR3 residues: CASSHISSGGPHNQPQHF. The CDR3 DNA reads TGTGCCAGCAGTCACATCAGCTCGGGGGGGCCGCACAATCAGCCCCAGCATTTT.

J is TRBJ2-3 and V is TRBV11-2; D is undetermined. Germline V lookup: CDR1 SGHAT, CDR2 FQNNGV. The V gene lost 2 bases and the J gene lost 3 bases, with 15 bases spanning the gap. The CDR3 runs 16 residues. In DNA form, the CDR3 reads TGTGCCAGCAGCTTATCCGTAGGCCTCGCGACAGATACGCAGTATTTT. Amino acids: CASSLSVGLATDTQYF.